Given below is one T cell receptor beta chain in context. Its antigen remains unknown. These data belong to a study of OX40 agonist ivuxolimab in advanced cancers. Study details: In this cohort, patients received ivuxolimab, an agonistic anti-OX40 (CD134) antibody. People who had prior anti-PD-1, anti-PD-L1 or anti-CTLA-4 therapy could take part, and under 45% had some. Notes on the study in general: Those patients achieving a partial response at 0.1-3.0 mg/kg showed among the lowest clonal expansion. Normalized T-cell clonal expansion was also low in some nonresponders.

This CDR3 spans 16 amino acids. V lost 5 bases, J lost 3 bases, and 10 bases stayed unmatched. Looked up from germline, CDR1 is SGHAT and CDR2 is FQNNGV. Sequencing was performed with immunoSEQ multiplex PCR; in TCRdb, only in-frame clones are kept and a portion is missing. The data hold about 100,000 clones, with 80% to 95% observed a single time. This sequence was found in an adult with an advanced solid tumor such as melanoma, head and neck, liver or kidney cancer. Here the sequenced sample was CD4+ or CD8+ T cells sorted from blood, taken in a trial of the OX40 agonist ivuxolimab. The V gene is TRBV11-2, the J gene TRBJ2-1; 7 bases are shared with TRBD1. The CDR3 DNA reads as TGTGCCAGCAGCCAATACCGGGACAGAGACTACAATGAGCAGTTCTTC. Translation: CASSQYRDRDYNEQFF.